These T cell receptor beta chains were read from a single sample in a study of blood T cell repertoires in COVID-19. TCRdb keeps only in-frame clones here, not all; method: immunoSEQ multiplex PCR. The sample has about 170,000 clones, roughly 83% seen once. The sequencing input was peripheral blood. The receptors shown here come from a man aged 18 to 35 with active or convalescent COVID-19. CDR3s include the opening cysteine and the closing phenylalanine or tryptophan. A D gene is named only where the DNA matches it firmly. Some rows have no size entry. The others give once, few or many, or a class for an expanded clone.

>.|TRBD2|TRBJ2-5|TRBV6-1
CASSVLAGGSGQETQYF
TGTGCCAGCAGTGTTCTAGCGGGGGGGAGTGGGCAAGAGACCCAGTACTTC
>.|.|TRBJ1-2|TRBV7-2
CASSLGLLDYGYTF
TGTGCCAGCAGCTTGGGCCTCCTGGACTATGGCTACACCTTC
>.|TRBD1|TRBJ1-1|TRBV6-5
CASSSYGQGARTEAFF
TGTGCCAGCAGTTCCTATGGACAGGGGGCTAGGACTGAAGCTTTCTTT
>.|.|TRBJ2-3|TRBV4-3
CASSQDGRPLAGDTQYF
TGCGCCAGCAGCCAAGATGGTCGTCCCCTCGCCGGGGATACGCAGTATTTT
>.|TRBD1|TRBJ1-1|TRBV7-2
CASSPRTGMNTEAFF
TGTGCCAGCAGCCCCCGGACAGGGATGAACACTGAAGCTTTCTTT
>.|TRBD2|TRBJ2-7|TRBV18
CASSPSGRGVTYEQYF
TGTGCCAGCTCACCATCTGGACGGGGGGTGACCTACGAGCAGTACTTC
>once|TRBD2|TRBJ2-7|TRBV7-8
CASSQPGLSYEQYF
TGTGCCAGCAGCCAACCGGGACTATCGTACGAGCAGTACTTC
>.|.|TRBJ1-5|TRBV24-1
CATSDRTHRGNQPQHF
TGTGCCACCAGTGATCGGACACACCGGGGCAATCAGCCCCAGCATTTT
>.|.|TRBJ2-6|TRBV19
CASSGTHSGANVLTF
TGTGCCAGTAGTGGCACCCACTCTGGGGCCAACGTCCTGACTTTC
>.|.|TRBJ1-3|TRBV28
CASSSPAGGGNTIYF
TGTGCCAGCAGCTCCCCGGCGGGGGGTGGAAACACCATATATTTT
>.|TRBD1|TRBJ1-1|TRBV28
CASRTGENTEAFF
TGTGCCAGCCGGACAGGAGAGAACACTGAAGCTTTCTTT
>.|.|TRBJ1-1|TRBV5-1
CASSASGGDTEAFF
TGCGCCAGCAGTGCCTCGGGGGGCGACACTGAAGCTTTCTTT
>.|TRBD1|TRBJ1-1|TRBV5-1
CASSFEGAPTEAFF
TGCGCCAGCAGCTTCGAGGGGGCCCCTACTGAAGCTTTCTTT
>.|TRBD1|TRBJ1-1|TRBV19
CASSLPGQGARGTEAFF
TGTGCCAGTAGCCTACCGGGACAGGGGGCTCGGGGCACTGAAGCTTTCTTT
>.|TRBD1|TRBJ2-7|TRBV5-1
CASSARQGSYEQYF
TGCGCCAGCAGCGCCCGACAGGGTTCTTACGAGCAGTACTTC
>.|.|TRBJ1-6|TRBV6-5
CASSYLRDNNSPLHF
TGTGCCAGCAGTTACCTCCGGGATAACAATTCACCCCTCCACTTT
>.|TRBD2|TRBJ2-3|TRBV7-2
CASSLSSGRGGTQYF
TGTGCCAGCAGCTTATCTAGCGGGAGGGGAGGTACGCAGTATTTT
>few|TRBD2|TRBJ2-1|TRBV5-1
CASSPRLAGYTYNEQFF
TGCGCCAGCAGCCCCAGACTAGCGGGGTACACCTACAATGAGCAGTTCTTC
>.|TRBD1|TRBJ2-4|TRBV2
CASRPDRGGMAKNIQYF
TGTGCCAGCAGGCCCGACAGGGGCGGGATGGCCAAAAACATTCAGTACTTC
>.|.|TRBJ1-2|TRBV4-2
CASSQVGPGFGYGYTF
TGTGCCAGCAGCCAAGTAGGTCCCGGGTTTGGTTATGGCTACACCTTC
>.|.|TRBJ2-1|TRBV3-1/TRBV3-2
CASSQDEGVSYNEQFF
TGTGCCAGCAGCCAAGATGAGGGGGTTTCCTACAATGAGCAGTTCTTC
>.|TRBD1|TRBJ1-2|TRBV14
CASSLRTGQYGYTF
TGTGCCAGCAGCCTACGGACAGGGCAGTATGGCTACACCTTC
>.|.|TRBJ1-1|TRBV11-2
CASSFMSRNTEAFF
TGTGCCAGCAGCTTTATGTCTCGGAACACTGAAGCTTTCTTT
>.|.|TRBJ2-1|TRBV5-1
CASSLSSQTSYNEQFF
TGCGCCAGCAGCCTGAGCAGTCAGACATCCTACAATGAGCAGTTCTTC
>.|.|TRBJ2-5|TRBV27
CASSSREETQYF
TGTGCCAGCAGTTCACGGGAAGAGACCCAGTACTTC
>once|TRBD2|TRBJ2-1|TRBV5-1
CASKRLAGSSYNEQFF
TGCGCCAGCAAAAGACTAGCGGGAAGCTCCTACAATGAGCAGTTCTTC
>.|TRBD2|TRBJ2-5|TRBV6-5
CASSRLAGAQETQYF
TGTGCCAGCAGTCGACTAGCGGGTGCTCAAGAGACCCAGTACTTC
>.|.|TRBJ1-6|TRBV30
CAWSSLRSRRDNSPLHF
TGTGCCTGGAGTTCGTTGCGGTCACGGCGAGATAATTCACCCCTCCACTTT
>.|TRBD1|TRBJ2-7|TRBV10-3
CAISGQGAYYEQYF
TGTGCCATCAGTGGGCAGGGGGCCTACTACGAGCAGTACTTC
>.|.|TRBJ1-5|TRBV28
CASSLSGSFNQPQHF
TGTGCCAGCAGTTTATCAGGGTCCTTCAATCAGCCCCAGCATTTT
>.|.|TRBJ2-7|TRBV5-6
CASSLQLYEQYF
TGTGCCAGCAGCTTGCAGTTGTACGAGCAGTACTTC
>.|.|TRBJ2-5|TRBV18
CASSRAGRIGETQYF
TGTGCCAGCTCACGGGCGGGAAGGATCGGAGAGACCCAGTACTTC
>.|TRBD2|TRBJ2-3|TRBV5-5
CASSSSGGSPDTQYF
TGTGCCAGCAGCTCGAGCGGGGGGAGTCCAGATACGCAGTATTTT
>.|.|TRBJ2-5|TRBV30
CAWSASSQETQYF
TGTGCCTGGAGTGCGTCTAGCCAAGAGACCCAGTACTTC
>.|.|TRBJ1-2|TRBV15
CATSRDQDGGLGYTF
TGTGCCACCAGCAGAGATCAGGATGGAGGGCTTGGCTACACCTTC
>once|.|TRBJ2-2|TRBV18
CASSPIPEGWSGELFF
TGTGCCAGCTCACCTATTCCCGAGGGTTGGTCCGGGGAGCTGTTTTTT
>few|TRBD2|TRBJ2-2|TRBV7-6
CASSHSGAANTGELFF
TGTGCCAGCAGCCATAGCGGGGCCGCGAACACCGGGGAGCTGTTTTTT
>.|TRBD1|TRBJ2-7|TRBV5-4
CASSINLGTALSYEQYF
TGTGCCAGCAGCATCAACCTCGGGACAGCCCTATCCTACGAGCAGTACTTC
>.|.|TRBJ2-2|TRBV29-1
CSVSGGANTGELFF
TGCAGCGTTTCTGGGGGCGCGAACACCGGGGAGCTGTTTTTT
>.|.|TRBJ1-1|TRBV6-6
CASRPGVGTEAFF
TGTGCCAGCAGGCCAGGGGTGGGCACTGAAGCTTTCTTT
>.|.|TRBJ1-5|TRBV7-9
CASSLEGHGQPQHF
TGTGCCAGCAGCTTAGAGGGACACGGACAGCCCCAGCATTTT
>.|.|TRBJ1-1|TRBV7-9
CASSLATVENTEAFF
TGTGCCAGCAGCTTAGCTACAGTAGAGAACACTGAAGCTTTCTTT
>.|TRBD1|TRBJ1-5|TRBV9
CASSVGTGGNQPQHF
TGTGCCAGCAGCGTAGGGACAGGAGGAAATCAGCCCCAGCATTTT
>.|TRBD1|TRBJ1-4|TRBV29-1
CSARTGTGGEKLFF
TGCAGCGCCCGTACCGGGACAGGGGGTGAAAAACTGTTTTTT
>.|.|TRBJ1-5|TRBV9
CASSVGRGSNQPQHF
TGTGCCAGCAGCGTAGGCAGGGGAAGCAATCAGCCCCAGCATTTT
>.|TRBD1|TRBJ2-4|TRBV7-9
CASSLANPSTGENIQYF
TGTGCCAGCAGCTTAGCCAACCCCTCCACAGGGGAAAACATTCAGTACTTC
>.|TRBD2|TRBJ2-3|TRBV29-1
CSVESGRAGAWVTDTQYF
TGCAGCGTCGAATCGGGTCGAGCGGGGGCCTGGGTCACAGATACGCAGTATTTT
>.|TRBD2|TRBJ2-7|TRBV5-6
CASSLFQRELYEQYF
TGTGCCAGCAGCTTGTTCCAGCGGGAGCTATACGAGCAGTACTTC
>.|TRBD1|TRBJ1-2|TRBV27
CASMAGGSGYGYTF
TGTGCCAGTATGGCAGGGGGCAGTGGCTATGGCTACACCTTC
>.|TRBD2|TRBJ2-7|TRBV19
CASSIVGAGAREQYF
TGTGCCAGTAGTATAGTTGGAGCGGGAGCGCGCGAGCAGTACTTC
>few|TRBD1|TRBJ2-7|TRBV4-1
CASSQRTLGQGLHEQYF
TGCGCCAGCAGCCAACGCACACTCGGACAGGGCCTGCACGAGCAGTACTTC
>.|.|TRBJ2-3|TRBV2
CASNLRDSGSDTQYF
TGTGCCAGCAATCTTCGGGACTCCGGATCAGATACGCAGTATTTT
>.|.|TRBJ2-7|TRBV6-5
CASSRDTSLSYEQYF
TGTGCCAGCAGCCGGGACACTTCCCTTTCCTACGAGCAGTACTTC
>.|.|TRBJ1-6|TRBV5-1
CASSPGERYAGNSPLHF
TGCGCCAGCAGCCCTGGTGAGAGATACGCTGGTAATTCACCCCTCCACTTT
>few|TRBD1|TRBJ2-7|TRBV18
CASSRKETGSSYEQYF
TGTGCCAGCTCACGAAAGGAGACAGGGAGCTCCTACGAGCAGTACTTC
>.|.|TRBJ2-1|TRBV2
CASSVKNSGLPRFF
TGTGCCAGCAGTGTAAAGAATAGCGGCCTTCCGCGGTTCTTC
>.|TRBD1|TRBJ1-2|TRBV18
CASSPTGGYGYTF
TGTGCCAGCTCACCGACAGGGGGCTATGGCTACACCTTC
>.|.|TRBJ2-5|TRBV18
CASSPGTQETQYF
TGTGCCAGCTCACCTGGCACCCAAGAGACCCAGTACTTC
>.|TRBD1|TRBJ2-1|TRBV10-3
CAISESPGQGHEQFF
TGTGCCATCAGTGAGTCTCCTGGACAGGGGCATGAGCAGTTCTTC